This TCR beta chain was retrieved from a study of T cell responses to AZD1222 COVID-19 vaccine. Looking at the study overall: Researchers grouped second doses given at about 4 or about 12 weeks into one pool. Study-level findings and limits: Seropositivity was recorded at baseline in only five to seven AZD1222 recipients. It should be noted that donors were predominantly white British and more often female, and clonal diversity was possibly underestimated.

As for this clone: Its specificity is not known.

This CDR3 region has 15 residues. V dropped 5 bases and J dropped 5; count of bases not matched to a gene: 8. Germline V gives CDR1 SGHAT, CDR2 FQNNGV. Produced via immunoSEQ multiplex PCR; TCRdb's table is partial and in-frame only. The data contain 65,000 to 95,000 clones, 80% of them singletons. The sequences come from peripheral blood, collected on day 0 of AZD1222 vaccination. The chain recombines TRBV11-2 with TRBJ2-5; TRBD1 agrees at 10 bases. This clonotype was sampled from an adult in good health. CDR3 DNA: TGTGCCAGCAGCCGGGACAGGGGAGGTTTGGAGACCCAGTACTTC. It specifies CASSRDRGGLETQYF.